The source of this T cell receptor (beta chain) is a study of blood T cell repertoires in COVID-19. Clinical histories supplied by participants themselves formed the basis of cohort assignment. Trimming removed 0 bases at V and 0 bases at J, with 11 bases between. The CDR3 consists of 16 residues. Germline V lookup: CDR1 MNHEY, CDR2 SVGAGI. Per the authors' pipeline: Estimated nucleated cell counts came from reference gene primer amplification. This table comes from immunoSEQ multiplex PCR, and its TCRdb copy is limited to in-frame clones, with some not included. That table is the source of V, J and clone size, and D and trimming were worked out from the DNA. The sample lists 140,000 or so clones, about four fifths occurring once.

This TCR was recovered from a middle-aged man who had recovered from COVID-19. The sample taken for sequencing was PBMCs or T cells enriched from blood (not recorded which). The V gene is TRBV6-5, the J gene TRBJ1-1; unclear D gene. CDR3 bases: TGTGCCAGCAGTTACTCTAGTTTTACCCTGAACACTGAAGCTTTCTTT. Translated: CASSYSSFTLNTEAFF.